Below, 4 T cell receptor beta chains from the same sample are listed, as sequenced in a study of CD8 T cells in ankylosing spondylitis. TCRdb re-called the 5' RACE reads through MiXCR, storing one row per CDR3 protein. The repertoire holds 200,000 or so distinct CDR3 sequences, with roughly 26% as singletons. The sequenced material came from blood, either unsorted or a sorted T cell fraction (not recorded which). All receptors come from a male donor with ankylosing spondylitis or in good health (not recorded which).

The chain has TRBV30 and TRBJ2-7, with a possible D match to TRBD2 (5 bases). Trimming took 0 bases from V and 3 from J, leaving 9 bases between them. The germline V gene has CDR1 GTSNPN and CDR2 SVGIG (reference sequence). The CDR3 length is 13 residues. CDR3 protein: CAWSVAAVYEQYF. The DNA for the CDR3 is TGTGCCTGGAGTGTGGCAGCGGTCTACGAGCAGTACTTC.

The chain is built from TRBV27 and TRBJ2-1, with TRBD2 matching over 7 bases. V trimming: 5 bases; J trimming: 9 bases; junction bases outside the gene matches: 10. The germline V gene encodes CDR1 MNHEY and CDR2 SMNVEV (reference sequence). The CDR3 runs to 14 residues. The CDR3 coding sequence is TGTGCCAGCAGTCTTACTAGCGCCCGTGGTGAGCAGTTCTTC. Translated, it gives CASSLTSARGEQFF.

Many counts were recorded for this clonotype. This chain connects TRBV5-1 to TRBJ2-3; the D gene is possibly TRBD2 (6 bases). The V gene's germline CDR1 is SGHRS and CDR2 YFSETQ. The CDR3 totals 14 residues. V lost 0 bases and J 1 base, leaving 6 bases between the germline ends. The DNA of the CDR3 is TGCGCCAGCAGCTTGGCTAGCGGCACAGATACGCAGTATTTT. It translates to CASSLASGTDTQYF. The full variable domain, rest sourced from reference TRBV5-1 and TRBJ2-3, is KAGVTQTPRYLIKTRGQQVTLSCSPISGHRSVSWYQQTPGQGLQFLFEYFSETQRNKGNFPGRFSGRQFSNSRSEMNVSTLELGDSALYLCASSLASGTDTQYFGPGTRLTVL.

The chain uses TRBV18 and TRBJ2-7, with TRBD2 matching over 7 bases. The CDR3 is made up of 14 amino acids. The V gene's germline CDR1 is KGHSH and CDR2 LQKENI. The V and J ends lost 6 bases and 5 bases, in that order; junction bases with no gene match: 10. DNA of the CDR3: TGTGCCAGCTCGACCCAGCGGGGCGGCCACGAGCAGTACTTC. Translating it yields CASSTQRGGHEQYF.